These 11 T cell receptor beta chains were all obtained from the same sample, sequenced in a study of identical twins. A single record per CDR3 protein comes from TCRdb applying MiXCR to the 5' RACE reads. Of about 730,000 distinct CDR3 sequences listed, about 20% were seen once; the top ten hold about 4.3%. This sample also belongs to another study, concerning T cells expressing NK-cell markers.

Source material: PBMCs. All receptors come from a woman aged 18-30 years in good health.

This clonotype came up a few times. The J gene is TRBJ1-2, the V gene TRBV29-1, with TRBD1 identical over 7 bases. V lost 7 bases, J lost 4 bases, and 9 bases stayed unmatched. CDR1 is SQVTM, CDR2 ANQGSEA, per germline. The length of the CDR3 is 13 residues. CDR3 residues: CSATGDSSYGYTF. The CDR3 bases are TGCAGCGCCACAGGGGACAGCTCCTATGGCTACACCTTC.

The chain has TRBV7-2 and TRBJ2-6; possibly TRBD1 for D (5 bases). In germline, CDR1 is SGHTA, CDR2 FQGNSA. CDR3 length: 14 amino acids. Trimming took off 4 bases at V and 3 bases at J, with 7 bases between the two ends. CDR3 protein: CASSSGFGANVLTF. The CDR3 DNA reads TGTGCCAGCAGCTCAGGGTTTGGGGCCAACGTCCTGACTTTC.

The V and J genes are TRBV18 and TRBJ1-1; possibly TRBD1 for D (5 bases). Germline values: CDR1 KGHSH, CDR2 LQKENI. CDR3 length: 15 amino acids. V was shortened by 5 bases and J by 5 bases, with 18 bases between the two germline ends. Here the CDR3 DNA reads TGTGCCAGCTCAACAATCAGCGGGGCGGTAACTGAAGCTTTCTTT. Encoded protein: CASSTISGAVTEAFF. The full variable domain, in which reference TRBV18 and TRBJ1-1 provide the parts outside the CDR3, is NAGVMQNPRHLVRRRGQEARLRCSPMKGHSHVYWYRQLPEEGLKFMVYLQKENIIDESGMPKERFSAEFPKEGPSILRIQQVVRGDSAAYFCASSTISGAVTEAFFGQGTRLTVV.

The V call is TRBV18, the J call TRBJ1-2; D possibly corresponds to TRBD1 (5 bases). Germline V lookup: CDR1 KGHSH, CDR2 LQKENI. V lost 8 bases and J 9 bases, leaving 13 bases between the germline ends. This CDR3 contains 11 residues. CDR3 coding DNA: TGTGCCAGCCTCGACAACAGGCGCTACACCTTC. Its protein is CASLDNRRYTF.

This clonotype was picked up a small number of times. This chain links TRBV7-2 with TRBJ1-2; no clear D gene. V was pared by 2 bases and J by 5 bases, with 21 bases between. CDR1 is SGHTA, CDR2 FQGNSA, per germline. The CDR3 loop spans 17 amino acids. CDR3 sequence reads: CASSLSGGGRFGYGYTF. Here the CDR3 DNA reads TGTGCCAGCAGCTTATCGGGCGGCGGTAGATTTGGGTATGGCTACACCTTC.

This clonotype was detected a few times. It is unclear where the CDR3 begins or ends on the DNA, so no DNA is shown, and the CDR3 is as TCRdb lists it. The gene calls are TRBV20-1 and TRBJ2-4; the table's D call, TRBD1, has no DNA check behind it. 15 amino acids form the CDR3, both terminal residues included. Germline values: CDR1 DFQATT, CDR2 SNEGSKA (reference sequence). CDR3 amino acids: CSAPFGPGGKNIQYF.

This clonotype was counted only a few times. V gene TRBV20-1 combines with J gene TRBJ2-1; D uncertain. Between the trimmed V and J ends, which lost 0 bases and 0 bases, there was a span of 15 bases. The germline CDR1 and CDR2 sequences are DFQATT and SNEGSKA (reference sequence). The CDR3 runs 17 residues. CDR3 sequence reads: CSARDITWESSYNEQFF. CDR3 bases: TGCAGTGCTAGAGATATCACCTGGGAAAGCTCCTACAATGAGCAGTTCTTC.

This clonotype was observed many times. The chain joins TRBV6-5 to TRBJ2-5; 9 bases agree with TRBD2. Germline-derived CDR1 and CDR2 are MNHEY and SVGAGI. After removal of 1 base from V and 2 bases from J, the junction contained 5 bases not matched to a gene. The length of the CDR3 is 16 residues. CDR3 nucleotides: TGTGCCAGCAGTTACTTAGCTAGCGGGACTCAAGAGACCCAGTACTTC. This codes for CASSYLASGTQETQYF.

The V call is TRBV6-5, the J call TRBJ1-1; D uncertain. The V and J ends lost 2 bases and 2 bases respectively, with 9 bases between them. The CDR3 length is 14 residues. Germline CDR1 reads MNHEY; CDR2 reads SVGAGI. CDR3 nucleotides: TGTGCCAGCAGTTACCGGGGAGCTAACACTGAAGCTTTCTTT. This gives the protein CASSYRGANTEAFF.

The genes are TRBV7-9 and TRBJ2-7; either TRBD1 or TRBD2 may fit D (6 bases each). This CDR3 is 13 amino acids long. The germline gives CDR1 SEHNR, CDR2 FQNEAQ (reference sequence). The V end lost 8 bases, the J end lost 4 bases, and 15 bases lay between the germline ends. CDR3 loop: CASHGGEDYEQYF. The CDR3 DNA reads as TGTGCCAGCCACGGGGGCGAGGATTACGAGCAGTACTTC.

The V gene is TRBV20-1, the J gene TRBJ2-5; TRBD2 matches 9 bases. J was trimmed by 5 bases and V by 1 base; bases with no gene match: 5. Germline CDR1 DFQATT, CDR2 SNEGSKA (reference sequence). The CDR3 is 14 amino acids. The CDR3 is CSARVSSGAETQYF. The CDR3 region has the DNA TGCAGTGCTAGAGTTTCTAGCGGGGCCGAGACCCAGTACTTC.